This T cell receptor (beta chain) was sequenced during a study of shared clonotypes between healthy human individuals. Libraries were prepared by immunoSEQ multiplex PCR; TCRdb keeps only in-frame clonotypes and omits some of them. The data show about 1.5 million clones, with roughly 96% seen just once and about 1.2% held by the top ten. The germline V gene has CDR1 SNHLY and CDR2 FYNNEI. With 7 bases removed from V and 4 bases from J, the gap between germline ends came to 13 bases. There are 14 residues in the CDR3. Study conclusions and caveats: Naive CD4 clonotypes were shared across a handful of donors at roughly 5.3%.

To note about this clone: Its antigen remains unknown.

Those who donated were healthy HIV-negative adults, with no recent acute infections or vaccinations reported. Each sample came from a Caucasian adult donor living in Nashville, Tennessee. The TCR was taken from a man aged 25-45 years in good health. V gene TRBV2 combines with J gene TRBJ2-2, with D unclear. Specimen: naive CD4+ T cells sorted from blood. Regarding subset: CD45RA+ positively selected. The CDR3 nucleotides read TGTGCCAGCACCCCACACGGCCTCACCGGGGAGCTGTTTTTT. This gives the protein CASTPHGLTGELFF. The whole variable domain, filled in from reference TRBV2 and TRBJ2-2, reads EPEVTQTPSHQVTQMGQEVILRCVPISNHLYFYWYRQILGQKVEFLVSFYNNEISEKSEIFDDQFSVERPDGSNFTLKIRSTKLEDSAMYFCASTPHGLTGELFFGEGSRLTVL.